This passage covers 22 T cell receptor beta chains from one sample sequenced in a study of shared clonotypes between healthy human individuals. Assay: immunoSEQ multiplex PCR; the TCRdb copy retains only in-frame clones and omits some. The sample shows about 2.4 million clones, approximately 92% of them seen only once. The sequenced material came from naive CD4+ T cells sorted from blood. Subset in this sample: CD45RA+ positively selected. Receptor source: a man between 18 and 35 years old in good health.

This clone has only one observation. The chain couples TRBV29-1 to TRBJ2-7; no clear D gene. The V and J ends lost 5 bases and 6 bases respectively, with 20 bases between them. CDR3 size: 14 residues. Looked up from germline, CDR1 is SQVTM and CDR2 is ANQGSEA. CDR3 nucleotide sequence: TGCAGCGTTTTGTTTCGAGTCCGCGAATTCGAGCAGTACTTC. Translated, it gives CSVLFRVREFEQYF.

V usage is TRBV18 and J usage is TRBJ2-3; D is unclear. CDR3 length equals 15 residues. Looked up from germline, CDR1 is KGHSH and CDR2 is LQKENI. Trimming stripped 0 bases from V and 5 bases from J, with 12 bases between. The CDR3 loop is CASSPPGTTQDTQYF. As DNA, the CDR3 is TGTGCCAGCTCACCACCTGGCACTACGCAAGATACGCAGTATTTT.

The rearrangement uses TRBV11-1 and TRBJ2-2, with TRBD1 matching 9 bases. Germline trimming cut 1 base from V and 4 bases from J; bases unmatched to any gene: 1. The length of the CDR3 is 15 residues. Germline CDR1 reads SGHAT; CDR2 reads FQDESV (reference sequence). The CDR3 DNA follows: TGTGCCAGCAGCTTAGTGACAGGGGGCACCGGGGAGCTGTTTTTT. It translates to CASSLVTGGTGELFF.

The chain employs TRBV6-1 and TRBJ2-7; unclear D gene. The CDR3 is made up of 13 amino acids. V was trimmed by 2 bases and J by 6 bases, leaving 11 bases between them. CDR1 MNHNS and CDR2 SASEGT come from the germline V gene. The CDR3 DNA sequence: TGTGCCAGCAGTGAATCCCGCCGCGCCGAGCAGTACTTC. This gives the protein CASSESRRAEQYF.

The V and J genes are TRBV18 and TRBJ2-1; no definite D call. The CDR3 has 10 amino acids. V was pared by 8 bases and J by 7 bases, with 6 bases between. CDR1 is KGHSH and CDR2 is LQKENI in the germline V gene. CDR3 region: CASRRNEQFF. In DNA, the CDR3 is TGTGCCAGCCGTAGAAATGAGCAGTTCTTC.

The chain is built from TRBV7-9 and TRBJ2-3; TRBD2 aligns across 10 bases. Germline CDR1 reads SEHNR; CDR2 reads FQNEAQ (reference sequence). There are 15 residues in the CDR3. V was clipped by 5 bases and J by 3 bases; unmatched bases: 5. CDR3 coding DNA: TGTGCCAGCAGCGTCACTAGCGGGGTGACAGATACGCAGTATTTT. Translating it yields CASSVTSGVTDTQYF.

The chain links TRBV6-1 to TRBJ1-5, with 7 bases fitting TRBD1. Trimming took 6 bases from V and 1 from J; bases not matched to a gene: 6. CDR3 length equals 15 residues. Germline-derived CDR1 and CDR2 are MNHNS and SASEGT. In DNA form, the CDR3 reads TGTGCCAGCAGCGAGACAGGGATGAGCAATCAGCCCCAGCATTTT. It is translated as CASSETGMSNQPQHF.

V is TRBV2 and J is TRBJ2-6; no definite D call. Germline CDR1 reads SNHLY; CDR2 reads FYNNEI. Trimming pared 7 bases from V and 0 bases from J, leaving 13 bases between. The CDR3 totals 16 residues. The CDR3 nucleotides are TGTGCCAGCAATCTCAACAGCTTCTCTGGGGCCAACGTCCTGACTTTC. It codes for CASNLNSFSGANVLTF.

The chain has TRBV19 and TRBJ2-6; 7 nucleotides align to TRBD1. The germline gives CDR1 LNHDA, CDR2 SQIVND (reference sequence). The trim removed 7 bases at V and 3 bases at J, leaving 6 bases unmatched. The CDR3 has 15 amino acids. The CDR3 sequence: CASKEGALGANVLTF. Here the CDR3 DNA reads TGTGCCAGTAAAGAGGGGGCGCTTGGGGCCAACGTCCTGACTTTC.

The chain recombines TRBV28 with TRBJ2-7; no definite D call. The germline V and J ends were trimmed by 2 bases and 1 base, with 9 bases remaining between them. CDR3 size: 14 residues. Germline V gene lookup returns CDR1 MDHEN and CDR2 SYDVKM. CDR3 sequence reads: CASSLGVRSYEQYF. The DNA of the CDR3 is TGTGCCAGCAGTTTAGGCGTCCGTTCCTACGAGCAGTACTTC.

A note on this clone: Distinct nucleotide sequences in the sample also encode this CDR3. The chain combines TRBV5-1 with TRBJ2-7, with a tentative D call TRBD2 (6 bases). The V end was cut by 4 bases, the J end by 5 bases, with 10 bases between. CDR1 is SGHRS and CDR2 is YFSETQ in the germline V gene. There are 12 residues in the CDR3. The CDR3 nucleotides read TGCGCCAGCAGCCTGTGGGGGGACGAGCAGTACTTC. Translated: CASSLWGDEQYF.

The rearrangement joins TRBV19 to TRBJ2-2; 7 nucleotides match TRBD1. Germline lookup yields CDR1 LNHDA and CDR2 SQIVND (reference sequence). With V trimmed by 5 bases and J by 6 bases, 9 bases remained unmatched. The CDR3 runs 15 residues. The CDR3: CASSWGDRDAGELFF. CDR3 in DNA: TGTGCCAGTAGTTGGGGAGACAGGGATGCCGGGGAGCTGTTTTTT.

The genes are TRBV12-5 and TRBJ2-7; TRBD1 or TRBD2 may be the D gene (5 bases each). Germline CDR1 is LGHNT and CDR2 is FRNRAP. The CDR3 extends over 15 amino acids. Trimming pared 4 bases from V and 3 bases from J, leaving 16 bases between. The CDR3 reads CASGSDIGGHYEQYF. In nucleotides, the CDR3 is TGTGCTAGTGGTTCAGATATAGGAGGACACTACGAGCAGTACTTC.

The V call is TRBV5-1, the J call TRBJ2-2; possible D gene TRBD2, 6 bases. Trimming took off 5 bases at V and 4 bases at J, with 12 bases between the two ends. The CDR3 sequence is 14 residues long. CDR1 is SGHRS and CDR2 is YFSETQ in the germline V gene. The CDR3 coding sequence is TGCGCCAGCAGTCGACTAGAGATCACCGGGGAGCTGTTTTTT. This sequence encodes CASSRLEITGELFF.

This sequence joins TRBV30 and TRBJ2-2, with no clear D. The V end was cut by 3 bases, the J end by 5 bases, with 7 bases between. This CDR3 is built from 12 residues. Germline CDR1 GTSNPN, CDR2 SVGIG (reference sequence). The CDR3 nucleotides read TGTGCCTGGAGGCACCTTACCGGGGAGCTGTTTTTT. It translates to CAWRHLTGELFF.

This chain uses TRBV28 with TRBJ1-1; 8 positions agree with TRBD1. CDR1 and CDR2 from the germline V gene are MDHEN and SYDVKM. The CDR3 is made up of 10 amino acids. Trimming removed 8 bases from V and 7 bases from J; junction bases left unmatched: 0. CDR3 residues: CASGTGEAFF. Here the CDR3 DNA reads TGTGCCAGCGGGACAGGTGAAGCTTTCTTT.

The gene calls are TRBV19 and TRBJ1-5, with a weak D call TRBD1 (5 bases). V shed 4 bases and J shed 0 bases, with 16 bases lying between them. This CDR3 is 17 amino acids long. The germline gives CDR1 LNHDA, CDR2 SQIVND (reference sequence). CDR3 protein: CASSRGSEFRSNQPQHF. The CDR3 region has the DNA TGTGCCAGTAGTAGGGGGTCGGAATTTCGTAGCAATCAGCCCCAGCATTTT.

The CDR3 coding sequence is TGTGCCAGCAGCCCCGGAACTAGCGGGGGCCGTAGCACAGATACGCAGTATTTT. Translated: CASSPGTSGGRSTDTQYF. The gene calls are TRBV4-2 and TRBJ2-3; 11 bases are a match to TRBD2. Germline assignment: CDR1 LGHNA and CDR2 YNFKEQ. CDR3 size: 18 residues. The V gene end was trimmed by 4 bases and the J gene end by 0 bases; junction bases not matched to a gene: 9.

The CDR3 DNA reads TGTGCCAGCAGCCCTCGACTGTTTTCTAACACTGAAGCTTTCTTT. Its translation: CASSPRLFSNTEAFF. The chain combines TRBV7-2 with TRBJ1-1; D gene uncertain. There are 15 residues in the CDR3. Between the trimmed V and J ends, which lost 5 bases and 2 bases, there was a span of 15 bases. Germline CDR1 and CDR2: SGHTA and FQGNSA.

This clone was seen only a few times. V is TRBV30 and J is TRBJ1-1; D is undetermined. V lost 0 bases, J lost 4 bases, and 9 bases lay in between. CDR1 is GTSNPN and CDR2 is SVGIG in the germline V gene (reference sequence). The CDR3 contains 13 residues. The DNA of the CDR3 is TGTGCCTGGAGTGTAAAGGGCGGCACTGAAGCTTTCTTT. It translates to CAWSVKGGTEAFF.

This clone was observed once. The chain combines TRBV7-8 with TRBJ1-3; D is uncertain. Trimming pared 3 bases from V and 4 bases from J, leaving 16 bases between. The CDR3 contains 16 residues. CDR1 and CDR2 from the germline V gene are SGHVS and FQNEAQ. Here the CDR3 DNA reads TGTGCCAGCAGCTTTGGGGATCCAAGTCACGGAAACACCATATATTTT. This encodes CASSFGDPSHGNTIYF. Full variable domain (outside the CDR3, taken from reference TRBV7-8 and TRBJ1-3): GAGVSQSPRYKVAKRGQDVALRCDPISGHVSLFWYQQALGQGPEFLTYFQNEAQLDKSGLPSDRFFAERPEGSVSTLKIQRTQQEDSAVYLCASSFGDPSHGNTIYFGEGSWLTVV.

The V gene is TRBV7-9, the J gene TRBJ2-2; TRBD1 matches 9 bases. This CDR3 contains 14 residues. Per germline, CDR1 SEHNR and CDR2 FQNEAQ (reference sequence). The V segment lost 5 bases and the J segment 5 bases; nucleotides outside the gene matches: 3. The CDR3 is CASSQTGGTGELFF. CDR3 in DNA: TGTGCCAGCAGCCAGACAGGGGGGACCGGGGAGCTGTTTTTT.